This entry is about one TCR beta chain. The data belong to a study of CD8 T cells in Susac syndrome. The study sequenced TCR beta in blood CD8+ and CD4+ T cells. The RNA, roughly 0.45 to 1 ug, was put through reverse transcription using random hexamers. Multiplex immunoSEQ PCR targeted 54 Vbeta and 13 Jbeta TCR beta segments. Via MiXCR, TCRdb re-called the immunoSEQ multiplex PCR reads, giving one row per CDR3 protein. Here the sample spans 100,000 or so distinct CDR3 sequences, about nine tenths being singletons. The TCR was taken from a human donor in good health. Sequencing used CD4+ T cells from PBMCs.

The CDR3 sequence is CASSLEWASNQPQHF. CDR3 nucleotides: TGTGCCAGCAGCTTAGAGTGGGCAAGCAATCAGCCCCAGCATTTT. V and J are TRBV7-2 and TRBJ1-5; no firm D call. CDR3 size: 15 residues. V was trimmed by 1 base and J by 1 base, leaving 8 bases between them. Germline CDR1 and CDR2: SGHTA and FQGNSA.